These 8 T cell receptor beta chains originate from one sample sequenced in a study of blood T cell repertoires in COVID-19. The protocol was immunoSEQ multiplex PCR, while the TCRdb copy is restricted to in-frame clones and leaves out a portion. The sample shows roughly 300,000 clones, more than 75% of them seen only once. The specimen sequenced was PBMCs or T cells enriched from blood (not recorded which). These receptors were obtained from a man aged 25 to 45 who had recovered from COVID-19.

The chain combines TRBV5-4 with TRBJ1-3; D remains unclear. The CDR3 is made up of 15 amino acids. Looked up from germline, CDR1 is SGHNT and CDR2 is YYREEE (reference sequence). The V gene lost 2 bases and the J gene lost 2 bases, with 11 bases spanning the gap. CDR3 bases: TGTGCCAGCAGCTTAATGCCAGCGCCTGGAAACACCATATATTTT. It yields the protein CASSLMPAPGNTIYF.

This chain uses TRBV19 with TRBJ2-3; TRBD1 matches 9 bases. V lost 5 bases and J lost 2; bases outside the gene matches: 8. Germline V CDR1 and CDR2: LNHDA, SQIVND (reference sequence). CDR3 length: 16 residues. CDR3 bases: TGTGCCAGTAGTCTCCGGGACAGGGCCCTCACAGATACGCAGTATTTT. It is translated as CASSLRDRALTDTQYF.

CDR3 protein: CASSEDGQLFSYEQYF. Written as DNA, the CDR3 is TGTGCCAGCAGTGAGGATGGACAGCTGTTCTCCTACGAGCAGTACTTC. The chain employs TRBV6-1 and TRBJ2-7; TRBD1 is a possible D gene (6 bases). The ends were cut back, 3 bases at V and 0 bases at J, with 15 bases in the middle. Germline values: CDR1 MNHNS, CDR2 SASEGT. This CDR3 has 16 residues.

This chain's CDR3 is CASSTGTGEETQYF. Written as DNA, the CDR3 is TGTGCCAGTAGTACGGGGACAGGGGAAGAGACCCAGTACTTC. The chain joins TRBV19 to TRBJ2-5, with TRBD1 matching over 10 bases. In germline, CDR1 is LNHDA, CDR2 SQIVND (reference sequence). V lost 4 bases to trimming and J lost 3 bases; unmatched junction nucleotides: 2. The CDR3 loop spans 14 amino acids.

The CDR3 DNA reads TGTGCCAGCAACAGCGGTGGGGGGCAGCCCCAGCATTTT. Its protein is CASNSGGGQPQHF. V is TRBV12-3 or TRBV12-4 and J is TRBJ1-5; the D gene is possibly TRBD1 (5 bases). Trimming left V 7 bases short and J 7 bases short, with 14 bases between. This CDR3 is built from 13 residues.

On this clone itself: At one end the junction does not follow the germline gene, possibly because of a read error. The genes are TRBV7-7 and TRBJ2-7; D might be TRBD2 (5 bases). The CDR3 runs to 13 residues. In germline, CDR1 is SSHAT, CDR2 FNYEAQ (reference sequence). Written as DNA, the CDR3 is TGTGCTAGCAGCTTAGCGATTAGCGACGAGCAGTACTTC. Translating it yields CASSLAISDEQYF.

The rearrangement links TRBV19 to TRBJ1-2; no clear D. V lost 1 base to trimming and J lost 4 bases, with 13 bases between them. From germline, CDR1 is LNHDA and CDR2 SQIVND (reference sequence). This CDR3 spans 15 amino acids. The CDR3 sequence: CASSIALDGAYGYTF. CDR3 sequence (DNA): TGTGCCAGTAGTATAGCTCTGGATGGAGCCTATGGCTACACCTTC.

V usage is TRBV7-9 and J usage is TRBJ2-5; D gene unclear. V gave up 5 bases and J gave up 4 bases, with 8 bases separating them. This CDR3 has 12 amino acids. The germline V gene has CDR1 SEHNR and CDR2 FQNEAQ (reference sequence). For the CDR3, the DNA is TGTGCCAGCAGCCCCTCGGTAGAGACCCAGTACTTC. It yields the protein CASSPSVETQYF.